These T cell receptor beta chains were read from a single sample in a study of vaccination and CD4 T cells after COVID-19. TCRdb recomputed calls from the PCR reads with MiXCR, one row per CDR3 protein. Of some 14,000 distinct CDR3 sequences in the sample, around a fifth were seen once. Their cognate antigens are unknown. This material consisted of CD4+ T cells from blood, cultured in vitro, taken before SARS-CoV-2 vaccination. These receptors all come from a human donor who received a COVID-19 vaccine. The conserved cysteine and the conserved F or W are not part of the CDR3 here. Each record gives: V gene, clone size, J gene, CDR3 protein. Where a row states a size, it is once, few, many or the class of an expanded clone; other rows omit it.

>TRBV7-6|medium-sized|TRBJ2-2
ASSLARSGELF
>TRBV4-1|.|TRBJ1-1
ASSQEDRGSEAF
>TRBV6-2/TRBV6-3|.|TRBJ1-4
ASSYSGRTNEKLF
>TRBV2|.|TRBJ2-2
ASSEQRGGPGELF
>TRBV24-1|.|TRBJ2-7
ATSDSGTGPTEQY
>TRBV2|large|TRBJ1-6
ASSREQGNSPLH
>TRBV27|medium-sized|TRBJ1-6
ASSSTPGLSYNSPLH
>TRBV20-1|.|TRBJ2-7
SARGGYEQY
>TRBV7-8|few|TRBJ2-6
ASSSRSGGAVYGANVLT
>TRBV7-9|.|TRBJ2-7
ASSTTLLARKRSYEQY
>TRBV5-1|.|TRBJ1-2
ASSIQAGGQENGYT
>TRBV6-1|few|TRBJ1-2
ASSPRGQEGLHGYT
>TRBV2|.|TRBJ2-3
ASKNRYTDTQY
>TRBV5-4|.|TRBJ1-6
ASSGDRDSPLH
>TRBV25-1|few|TRBJ2-1
ASSVIHQPKDNEQF
>TRBV19|few|TRBJ2-3
ASSHYRGSSTDTQY
>TRBV6-2/TRBV6-3|few|TRBJ2-2
ASSYSYRATGELF
>TRBV19|few|TRBJ2-3
ASSLGQKDTQY
>TRBV6-1|.|TRBJ1-2
ASDQGNYGYT
>TRBV5-4|few|TRBJ1-2
ASSSRTGTWYGYT
>TRBV30|few|TRBJ1-4
AWTQGGLNEKLF
>TRBV20-1|.|TRBJ2-3
STSVYAASNFPYEQY
>TRBV5-1|.|TRBJ1-1
ASSLTGTGPEAF
>TRBV6-1|few|TRBJ2-2
ASSEISSGGGGELF
>TRBV10-3|.|TRBJ1-4
AIRGEVREKLF
>TRBV12-3/TRBV12-4|few|TRBJ1-6
ASSFSKGYNSPLH
>TRBV15|.|TRBJ2-3
ATSRDRDTTDTQY
>TRBV2|.|TRBJ1-6
ASTDRIGSPLH
>TRBV5-1|.|TRBJ2-1
ASSLEVFYNEQF
>TRBV7-8|few|TRBJ1-5
ASSSGQSSNQPQH
>TRBV6-4|few|TRBJ1-4
ASIARDREYEKLF
>TRBV18|.|TRBJ1-5
ASSLRGEGQPQH
>TRBV5-3|.|TRBJ1-5
ASSLFEGGYSNQPQH
>TRBV6-5|few|TRBJ1-3
ASSYSPPGYSGNTIY
>TRBV12-3/TRBV12-4|.|TRBJ1-1
ASRGNANTEAF
>TRBV20-1|few|TRBJ2-5
SARAPLAGFETQY
>TRBV12-3/TRBV12-4|.|TRBJ1-1
ASSGRGPEAF
>TRBV6-1|.|TRBJ1-5
ASRPKTGPLRLGNQPQH
>TRBV2|few|TRBJ1-5
ASSRDRAPNSNQPQH
>TRBV30|few|TRBJ1-6
AWSVRQGDSPLH
>TRBV2|.|TRBJ1-6
ASSGGQGRWGPLH
>TRBV5-1|.|TRBJ1-1
ASSLGPVNTEAF